The 3 T cell receptor beta chains in this list originate from one sample, sequenced in a study of T cell changes during pregnancy in multiple sclerosis (dated by TCRdb to the late 2010s). Receptors were amplified or captured by the immunoSEQ multiplex PCR assay. This immuneACCESS table, as held by TCRdb, lists in-frame sequences with V and J called but not all clones. Of the missing ones, under half trace to an unresolved V gene in checked studies; the others have no known cause. The sample table shows about 120,000 clones, and about 94% are seen once. The ten largest make up 6.2% of the sample. Source: peripheral blood, taken before pregnancy. The source of these receptors is a female donor with multiple sclerosis, enrolled in a pregnancy study.

The chain links TRBV11-2 to TRBJ2-1; a weak D match, TRBD2 (6 bases). Germline V gives CDR1 SGHAT, CDR2 FQNNGV. Trimming cost V 1 base and J 3 bases, with 19 bases left between them. There are 18 residues in the CDR3. CDR3: CASSLGWDSRSSYNEQFF. In nucleotides, the CDR3 is TGTGCCAGCAGCTTAGGGTGGGACTCCCGATCAAGCTACAATGAGCAGTTCTTC.

This chain uses TRBV5-1 with TRBJ2-6; TRBD1 aligns across 11 bases. The CDR3 contains 17 residues. The germline V gene has CDR1 SGHRS and CDR2 YFSETQ. The V and J ends lost 7 bases and 0 bases, in that order; junction bases with no gene match: 6. CDR3 sequence (DNA): TGCGCCAGCGCCTTCGGGACAGGGGGCTCTGGGGCCAACGTCCTGACTTTC. Amino acids: CASAFGTGGSGANVLTF.

J is TRBJ2-3 and V is TRBV11-2, with D uncertain. Germline V gives CDR1 SGHAT, CDR2 FQNNGV. The V end was cut by 2 bases, the J end by 6 bases, with 12 bases between. This CDR3 has 14 residues. Written as DNA, the CDR3 is TGTGCCAGCAGCTTACTAGGCCCTGGCGATACGCAGTATTTT. Protein: CASSLLGPGDTQYF.